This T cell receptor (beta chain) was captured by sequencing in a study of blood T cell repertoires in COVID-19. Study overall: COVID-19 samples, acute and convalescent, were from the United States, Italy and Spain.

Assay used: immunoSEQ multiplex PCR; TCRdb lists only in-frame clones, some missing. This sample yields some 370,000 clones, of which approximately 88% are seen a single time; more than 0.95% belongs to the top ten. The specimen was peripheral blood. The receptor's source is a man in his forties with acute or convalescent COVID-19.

The CDR3 DNA sequence: TGTGCCAGCAGCTTAGGGGCTAGGACTGTCTCCTACGAGCAGTACTTC. Its protein product is CASSLGARTVSYEQYF. The chain uses TRBV7-2 and TRBJ2-7, with a tentative D call TRBD2 (5 bases). This CDR3 is built from 16 residues. In germline, CDR1 is SGHTA, CDR2 FQGNSA. The germline V and J ends were trimmed by 1 base and 0 bases, with 13 bases remaining between them. The variable domain in full, with the rest retrieved from reference TRBV7-2 and TRBJ2-7, is GAGVSQSPSNKVTEKGKDVELRCDPISGHTALYWYRQSLGQGLEFLIYFQGNSAPDKSGLPSDRFSAERTGGSVSTLTIQRTQQEDSAVYLCASSLGARTVSYEQYFGPGTRLTVT.